The 11 T cell receptor beta chains in this list originate from one sample, sequenced in a study of cytomegalovirus exposure and HLA in healthy donors. TCRdb keeps only in-frame clones here, not all; method: immunoSEQ multiplex PCR. This table has 250,000 to 400,000 clones, approximately 88% appearing once. The sample consisted of PBMCs. The receptors were gathered from a man younger than 45 in good health and CMV-seronegative.

This rearrangement joins TRBV6-5 to TRBJ2-4, with TRBD2 identical over 11 bases. Trimming removed 2 bases from V and 7 bases from J; junction bases left unmatched: 7. The germline gives CDR1 MNHEY, CDR2 SVGAGI. This CDR3 has 16 amino acids. The CDR3 protein is CASSYGLAGGSNIQYF. In DNA, the CDR3 is TGTGCCAGCAGTTACGGGCTAGCGGGGGGCTCGAACATTCAGTACTTC.

CDR3 region: CASSLRTTSGGTDTQYF. CDR3 nucleotides: TGTGCCAGCAGCTTAAGAACGACTAGCGGAGGCACAGATACGCAGTATTTT. The gene calls are TRBV9 and TRBJ2-3; 9 bases are a match to TRBD2. Germline loops: CDR1 SGDLS, CDR2 YYNGEE. The CDR3 spans 17 residues. V was clipped by 4 bases and J by 1 base; unmatched bases: 10.

The chain links TRBV2 to TRBJ2-1; the match to TRBD2 covers 13 bases. After removal of 5 bases from V and 0 bases from J, the junction contained 7 bases not matched to a gene. Germline V gives CDR1 SNHLY, CDR2 FYNNEI. This CDR3 is built from 18 residues. As DNA, the CDR3 is TGTGCCAGCAGTACGCGGACTAGCGGGGGTATCTCCTACAATGAGCAGTTCTTC. This sequence encodes CASSTRTSGGISYNEQFF.

This chain joins TRBV14 and TRBJ2-3; 8 bases fit TRBD1. After removal of 1 base from V and 4 bases from J, the junction contained 4 bases not matched to a gene. Germline CDR1 reads SGHDN; CDR2 reads FVKESK. CDR3 length: 15 amino acids. CDR3 residues: CASSQAGQVSDTQYF. CDR3 DNA: TGTGCCAGCAGCCAAGCGGGACAGGTTTCAGATACGCAGTATTTT.

In this sample, this clone turned up once. The chain is built from TRBV7-6 and TRBJ1-1, with TRBD1 matching over 7 bases. Germline CDR1 reads SGHVS; CDR2 reads FNYEAQ. The CDR3 length is 13 residues. Trimming cost V 6 bases and J 4 bases; bases outside gene matches: 5. Here the CDR3 DNA reads TGTGCCAGCAGTCTAACAGGGGTCACTGAAGCTTTCTTT. This codes for CASSLTGVTEAFF.

The V gene is TRBV6-1, the J gene TRBJ1-2; TRBD1 might be the D (5 bases). Germline CDR1 and CDR2: MNHNS and SASEGT. This CDR3 is 15 amino acids long. V was pared by 7 bases and J by 5 bases, with 20 bases between. This CDR3 is CASTSGDSRGYGYTF. CDR3 DNA sequence: TGTGCCAGCACCTCGGGGGACTCTCGAGGGTATGGCTACACCTTC.

The chain has TRBV30 and TRBJ1-1; D gene uncertain. Trimming cost V 4 bases and J 6 bases, with 21 bases left between them. CDR1 GTSNPN and CDR2 SVGIG come from the germline V gene (reference sequence). The CDR3 loop spans 15 amino acids. CDR3 residues: CAWTKMFEGNPEAFF. DNA for the CDR3: TGTGCCTGGACGAAAATGTTTGAGGGCAACCCTGAAGCTTTCTTT. Variable domain in full (rest from reference TRBV30 and TRBJ1-1): SQTIHQWPATLVQPVGSPLSLECTVEGTSNPNLYWYRQAAGRGLQLLFYSVGIGQISSEVPQNLSASRPQDRQFILSSKKLLLSDSGFYLCAWTKMFEGNPEAFFGQGTRLTVV.

The rearrangement uses TRBV19 and TRBJ2-7, with D possibly matching TRBD1 (6 bases). This CDR3 is 15 amino acids long. V lost 4 bases, J lost 2 bases, and 15 bases lay in between. Per the germline V gene, CDR1 is LNHDA and CDR2 is SQIVND (reference sequence). CDR3 DNA sequence: TGTGCCAGTAGTAGAAAGGGACACGAGCCCTACGAGCAGTACTTC. This codes for CASSRKGHEPYEQYF.

The chain recombines TRBV5-1 with TRBJ1-5, with D perhaps TRBD1 (5 bases). V shed 4 bases and J shed 0 bases, with 11 bases lying between them. The CDR3 length is 15 residues. Germline CDR1 reads SGHRS; CDR2 reads YFSETQ. Written as DNA, the CDR3 is TGCGCCAGCAGCGGGCAGGGCAATAGCAATCAGCCCCAGCATTTT. Translation gives CASSGQGNSNQPQHF.

The chain joins TRBV29-1 to TRBJ1-2, with 9 bases aligning to TRBD1. The CDR3 is 14 amino acids. V was pared by 0 bases and J by 2 bases, with 1 base of the junction left unmatched. Germline loops: CDR1 SQVTM, CDR2 ANQGSEA. The DNA for the CDR3 is TGCAGCGTTGAAGAGGGGACAGGGAACTATGGCTACACCTTC. Residues: CSVEEGTGNYGYTF.

This chain joins TRBV18 and TRBJ2-5; 7 bases align to TRBD2. CDR1 and CDR2 (germline): KGHSH, LQKENI. The CDR3 extends over 15 amino acids. V was clipped by 5 bases and J by 3 bases; unmatched bases: 9. The CDR3 DNA sequence: TGTGCCAGCTCAGGGTCTGCAAGCGGGGAAGAGACCCAGTACTTC. Translation: CASSGSASGEETQYF.